The clone carrying this T cell receptor beta chain turned up a few times. The target antigen is unknown. Each CDR3 protein is one row after TCRdb ran MiXCR on the 5' RACE reads. The data hold fewer than 500,000 distinct CDR3 sequences, with around 24% observed a single time. The CDR3 contains 14 residues. The ends lost 3 bases at V and 6 bases at J; junction bases unmatched: 4. The entry originates in a study of identical twins. Study-wide findings and caveats: The authors drew conclusions from cross-sectional statistical analysis rather than following the same donors.

The same specimen was also included in a second study, on T cells expressing NK-cell markers. As that report states: Beta-chain profiling covered CD3+CD56+NKG2C+, CD3+CD56+NKG2C- and CD3+CD56-NKG2C+ sorted subsets. Of eight sequenced donors, seven were HCMV-seropositive and one HCMV-seronegative.

The rearrangement joins TRBV12-3 or TRBV12-4 to TRBJ2-3, with 9 bases aligning to TRBD2. This receptor was taken from a woman aged 18-30 years in good health. The specimen was CD4+ T cells sorted from blood. Written as DNA, the CDR3 is TGTGCCAGCAGTTTCTCTAGCGGGGTTGATACGCAGTATTTT. Protein: CASSFSSGVDTQYF.